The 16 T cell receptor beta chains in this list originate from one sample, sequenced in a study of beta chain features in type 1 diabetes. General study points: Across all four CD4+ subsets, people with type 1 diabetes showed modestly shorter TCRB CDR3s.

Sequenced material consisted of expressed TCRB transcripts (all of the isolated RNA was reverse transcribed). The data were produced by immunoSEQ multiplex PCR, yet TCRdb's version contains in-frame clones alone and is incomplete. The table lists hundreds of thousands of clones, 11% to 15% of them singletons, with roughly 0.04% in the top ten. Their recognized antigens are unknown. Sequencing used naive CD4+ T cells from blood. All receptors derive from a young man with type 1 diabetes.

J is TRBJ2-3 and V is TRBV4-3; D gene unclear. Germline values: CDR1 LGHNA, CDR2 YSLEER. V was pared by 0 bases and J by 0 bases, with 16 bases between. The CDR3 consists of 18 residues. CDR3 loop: CASSQELTTDSSTDTQYF. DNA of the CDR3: TGCGCCAGCAGCCAAGAGCTTACAACAGATTCTAGCACAGATACGCAGTATTTT.

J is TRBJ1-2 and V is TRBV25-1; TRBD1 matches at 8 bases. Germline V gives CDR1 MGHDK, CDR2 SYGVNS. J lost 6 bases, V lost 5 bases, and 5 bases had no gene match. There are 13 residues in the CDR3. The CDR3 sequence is CASSKDRGHGYTF. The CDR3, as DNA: TGTGCCAGCAGTAAAGACAGGGGACATGGCTACACCTTC.

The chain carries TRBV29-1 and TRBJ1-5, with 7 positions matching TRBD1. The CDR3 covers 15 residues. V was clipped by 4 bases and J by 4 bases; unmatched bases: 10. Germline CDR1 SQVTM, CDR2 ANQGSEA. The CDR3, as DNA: TGCAGCGTTGCCATGGGGACAGTCCCTAATCAGCCCCAGCATTTT. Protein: CSVAMGTVPNQPQHF.

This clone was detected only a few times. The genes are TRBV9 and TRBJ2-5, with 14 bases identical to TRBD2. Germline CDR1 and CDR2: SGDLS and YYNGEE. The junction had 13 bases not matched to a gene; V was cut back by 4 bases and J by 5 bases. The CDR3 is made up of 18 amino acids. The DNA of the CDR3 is TGTGCCAGCAGCCCTCGTCCCGGGACTAGCGGGAGTGGCGAGACCCAGTACTTC. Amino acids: CASSPRPGTSGSGETQYF.

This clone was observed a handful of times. The DNA for the CDR3 is TGTGCCAGCGGAGTGACAGACCCGGTGCTCACAGATACGCAGTATTTT. This translates into CASGVTDPVLTDTQYF. The chain joins TRBV7-9 to TRBJ2-3, with D possibly TRBD1 on 5 matching bases. Germline values: CDR1 SEHNR, CDR2 FQNEAQ (reference sequence). Trimming took off 8 bases at V and 2 bases at J, with 20 bases between the two ends. This CDR3 region has 16 residues.

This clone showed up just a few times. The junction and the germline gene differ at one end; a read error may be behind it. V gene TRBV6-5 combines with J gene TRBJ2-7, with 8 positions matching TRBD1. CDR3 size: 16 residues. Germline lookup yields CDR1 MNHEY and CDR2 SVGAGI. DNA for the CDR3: TGTGCCAGCAGCTACTCGACAGGGGTTTATTCCTACGAGCAGTACTTC. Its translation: CASSYSTGVYSYEQYF.

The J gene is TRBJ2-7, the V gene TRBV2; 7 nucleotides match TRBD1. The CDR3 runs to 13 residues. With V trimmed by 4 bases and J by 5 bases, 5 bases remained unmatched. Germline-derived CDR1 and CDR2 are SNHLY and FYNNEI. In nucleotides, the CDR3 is TGTGCCAGCAGTGTACAGGGGATCGACGAGCAGTACTTC. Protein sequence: CASSVQGIDEQYF.

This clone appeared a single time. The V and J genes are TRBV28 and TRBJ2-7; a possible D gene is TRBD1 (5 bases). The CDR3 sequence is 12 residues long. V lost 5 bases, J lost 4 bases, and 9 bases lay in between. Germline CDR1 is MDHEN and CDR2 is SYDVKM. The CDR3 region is CASSLQVYEQYF. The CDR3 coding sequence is TGTGCCAGCAGTCTACAGGTATACGAGCAGTACTTC.

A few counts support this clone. The DNA of the CDR3 is TGTGCCTGGAGTGTATCAGGGGGCGTCTACGAGCAGTACTTC. Protein product: CAWSVSGGVYEQYF. J is TRBJ2-7 and V is TRBV30, with 8 bases matching TRBD1. CDR3 length: 14 residues. CDR1 is GTSNPN and CDR2 is SVGIG in the germline V gene (reference sequence). Trimming at V came to 0 bases and at J to 3 bases, leaving 4 bases not matched to a gene.

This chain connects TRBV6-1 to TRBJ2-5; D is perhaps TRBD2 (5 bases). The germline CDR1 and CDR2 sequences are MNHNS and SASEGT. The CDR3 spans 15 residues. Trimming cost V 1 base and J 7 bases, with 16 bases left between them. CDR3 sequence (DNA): TGTGCCAGCAGTGAAGATTCGGGTCTACGGGGGACCCAGTACTTC. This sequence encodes CASSEDSGLRGTQYF.

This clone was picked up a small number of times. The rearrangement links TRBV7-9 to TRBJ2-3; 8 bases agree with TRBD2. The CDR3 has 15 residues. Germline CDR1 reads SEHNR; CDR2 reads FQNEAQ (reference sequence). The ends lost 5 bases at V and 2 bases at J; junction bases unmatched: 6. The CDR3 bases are TGTGCCAGCAGCGAGCGGGGGCCAACCACAGATACGCAGTATTTT. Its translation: CASSERGPTTDTQYF.

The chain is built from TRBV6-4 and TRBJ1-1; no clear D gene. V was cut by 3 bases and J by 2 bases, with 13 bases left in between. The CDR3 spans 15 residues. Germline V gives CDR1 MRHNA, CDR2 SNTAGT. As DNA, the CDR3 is TGTGCCAGCAGTGATAGGGCCGGAGATAACACTGAAGCTTTCTTT. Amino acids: CASSDRAGDNTEAFF.

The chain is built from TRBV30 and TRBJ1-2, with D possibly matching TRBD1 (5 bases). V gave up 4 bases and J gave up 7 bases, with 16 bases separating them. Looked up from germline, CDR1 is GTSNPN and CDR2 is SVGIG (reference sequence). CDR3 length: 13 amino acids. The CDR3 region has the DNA TGTGCCTGGAAACGGGGACCGGGGAGTGGCTACACCTTC. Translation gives CAWKRGPGSGYTF.

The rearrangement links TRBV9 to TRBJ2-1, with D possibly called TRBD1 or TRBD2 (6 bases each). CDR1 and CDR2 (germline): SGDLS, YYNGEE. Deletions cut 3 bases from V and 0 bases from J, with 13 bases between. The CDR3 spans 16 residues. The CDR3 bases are TGTGCCAGCAGCGAGGGGGGCGGAAGCTCCTACAATGAGCAGTTCTTC. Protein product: CASSEGGGSSYNEQFF.

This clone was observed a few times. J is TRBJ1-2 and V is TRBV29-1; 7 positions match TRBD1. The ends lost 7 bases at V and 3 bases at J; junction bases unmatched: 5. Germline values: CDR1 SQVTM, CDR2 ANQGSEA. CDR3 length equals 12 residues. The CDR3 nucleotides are TGCAGCGCTACAGGGGCTGACTATGGCTACACCTTC. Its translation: CSATGADYGYTF.

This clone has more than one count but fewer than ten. The CDR3 reads CSTGGLSNEQFF. CDR3 nucleotides: TGTTCGACGGGGGGCCTATCGAATGAGCAGTTCTTC. The genes are TRBV2 and TRBJ2-1; tentative D call: TRBD2 (7 bases). Germline V CDR1 and CDR2: SNHLY, FYNNEI. The CDR3 is 12 residues long.